This section outlines one T cell receptor beta chain sequence together with its context. The sample belongs to a study of blood T cell repertoires in COVID-19. J gave up 10 bases and V 3 bases, and 6 bases lay outside the gene matches. This CDR3 has 13 amino acids. The germline V gene encodes CDR1 LNHNV and CDR2 YYDKDF (reference sequence). Those who participated ranged in age from roughly 18 to 89 years and resided in some 24 US areas. Authors' analysis steps: Reference gene primer amplification yielded estimated nucleated cell counts. The data were produced by immunoSEQ multiplex PCR, yet TCRdb's version contains in-frame clones alone and is incomplete. V, J and clone size derive from that table, while D and trimming were established from the DNA sequence. The sample carries approximately 250,000 clones, 70% to 90% recorded once.

This TCR derives from a woman aged 40 to 50 with acute COVID-19. The chain is built from TRBV15 and TRBJ2-1, with 7 positions matching TRBD2. Sequencing was done on a sample of PBMCs or T cells enriched from blood (not recorded which). The CDR3 is CATSSGGEREQFF. CDR3 nucleotides: TGTGCCACCAGCAGTGGGGGGGAGCGGGAGCAGTTCTTC.